Below, one TCR beta chain is given with its context. Its antigen is not identified. Germline values: CDR1 GTSNPN, CDR2 SVGIG (reference sequence). The CDR3 has 16 amino acids. The data were obtained in a study of T cells expressing NK-cell markers. Notes on the study in general: The study found these clonotypes also leading the CD3+CD56-NKG2C+ fraction in four donors. Each of 6 or 7 donors carried dominant NKG2C+ clonotypes accounting for roughly 1.0-7.5% of CD8+ T cells.

The cDNA for TCR beta came from 5'RACE template switching with UMIs. TCRdb processed the 5' RACE reads again and assigns one entry to each CDR3 protein, with no DNA. The sample table includes some 150,000 distinct CDR3 sequences. Sequences were obtained from blood T cells: a sorted CD56 or NKG2C T cell subset, CD4+ or CD8+ T cells, or bulk PBMC T cells (not recorded which). The source is a woman in her fifties or sixties in good health. The chain employs TRBV30 and TRBJ2-1; the D gene TCRdb calls, TRBD1, cannot be checked with no DNA. This CDR3 is CAWSRGGGFHGDEQFF.